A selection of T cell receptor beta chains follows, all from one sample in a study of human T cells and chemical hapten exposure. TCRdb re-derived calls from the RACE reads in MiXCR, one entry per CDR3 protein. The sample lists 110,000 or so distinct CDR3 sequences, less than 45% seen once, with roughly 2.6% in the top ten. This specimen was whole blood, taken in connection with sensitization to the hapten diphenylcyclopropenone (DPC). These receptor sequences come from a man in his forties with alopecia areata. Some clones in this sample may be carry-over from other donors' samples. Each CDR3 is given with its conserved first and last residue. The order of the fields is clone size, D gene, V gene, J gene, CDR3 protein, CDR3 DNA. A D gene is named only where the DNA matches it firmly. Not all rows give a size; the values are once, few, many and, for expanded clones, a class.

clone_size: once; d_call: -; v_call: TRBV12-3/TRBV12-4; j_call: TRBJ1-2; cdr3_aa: CASSFVPNYGYTF; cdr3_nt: TGTGCCAGCAGTTTCGTGCCGAACTATGGCTACACCTTC
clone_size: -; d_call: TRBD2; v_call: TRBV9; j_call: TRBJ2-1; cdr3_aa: CASSRLAGGEQFF; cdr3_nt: TGTGCCAGCAGTCGACTAGCTGGGGGTGAGCAGTTCTTC
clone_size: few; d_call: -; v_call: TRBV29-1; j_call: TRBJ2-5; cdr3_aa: CSVRVGPGTQYF; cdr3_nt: TGCAGCGTTAGGGTCGGACCCGGGACCCAGTACTTC
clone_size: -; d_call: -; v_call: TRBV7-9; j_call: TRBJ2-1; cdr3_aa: CASSLTLF; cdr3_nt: TGTGCCAGCAGCTTAACGCTTTTC
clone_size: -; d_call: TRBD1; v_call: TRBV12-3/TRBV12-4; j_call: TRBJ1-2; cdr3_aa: CASSWGQANYGYTF; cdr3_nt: TGTGCCAGCAGTTGGGGACAGGCCAACTATGGCTACACCTTC
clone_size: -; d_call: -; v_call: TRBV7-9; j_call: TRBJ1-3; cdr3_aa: CASSFQDSGNTIYF; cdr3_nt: TGTGCCAGCAGCTTCCAAGACTCTGGAAACACCATATATTTT
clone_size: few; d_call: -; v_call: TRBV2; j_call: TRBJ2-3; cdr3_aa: CASSDSGPLGTDTQYF; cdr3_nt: TGTGCCAGCAGTGACAGTGGGCCACTAGGGACAGATACGCAGTATTTT
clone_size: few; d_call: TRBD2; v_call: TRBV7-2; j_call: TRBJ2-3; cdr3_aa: CASTLGSGRGADTQYF; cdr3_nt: TGTGCCAGCACCCTCGGAAGCGGGAGGGGGGCAGATACGCAGTATTTT
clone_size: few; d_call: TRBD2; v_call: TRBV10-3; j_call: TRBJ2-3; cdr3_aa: CAISELAGGRTDTQYF; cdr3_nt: TGTGCCATCAGCGAGCTAGCGGGAGGGCGCACAGATACGCAGTATTTT
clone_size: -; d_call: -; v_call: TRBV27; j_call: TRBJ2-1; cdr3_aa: CASSYRVPGWYEQFF; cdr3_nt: TGTGCCAGCAGTTACAGGGTCCCGGGGTGGTACGAGCAGTTCTTC
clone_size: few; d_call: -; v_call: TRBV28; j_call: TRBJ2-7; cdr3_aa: CASSSSATYEQYF; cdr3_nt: TGTGCCAGCAGTTCCTCCGCGACCTACGAGCAGTACTTC
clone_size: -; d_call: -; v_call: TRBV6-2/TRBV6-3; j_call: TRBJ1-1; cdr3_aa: CASSYIPAGRAFF; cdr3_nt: TGTGCCAGCAGTTACATCCCCGCGGGCAGAGCTTTCTTT
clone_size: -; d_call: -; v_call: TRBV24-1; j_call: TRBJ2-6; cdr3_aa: CATSSGITHAGANVLTF; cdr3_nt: TGTGCCACCAGTAGTGGGATTACGCATGCTGGGGCCAACGTCCTGACTTTC
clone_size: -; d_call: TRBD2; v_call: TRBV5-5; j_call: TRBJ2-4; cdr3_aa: CASSLLAGVDKNIQYF; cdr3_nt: TGTGCCAGCAGCTTGCTAGCGGGAGTCGACAAAAACATTCAGTACTTC
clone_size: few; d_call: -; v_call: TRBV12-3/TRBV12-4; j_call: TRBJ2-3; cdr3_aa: CASRDSPPDTQYF; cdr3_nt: TGTGCCAGCAGAGATAGCCCCCCCGATACGCAGTATTTT
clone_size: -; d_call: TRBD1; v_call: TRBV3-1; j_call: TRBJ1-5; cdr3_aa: CASGQGNQPQHF; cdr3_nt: TGTGCCAGCGGACAGGGCAATCAGCCCCAGCATTTT
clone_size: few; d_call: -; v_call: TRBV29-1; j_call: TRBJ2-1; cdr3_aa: CSVAGRETYNEQFF; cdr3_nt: TGCAGCGTCGCCGGGAGAGAAACCTACAATGAGCAGTTCTTC
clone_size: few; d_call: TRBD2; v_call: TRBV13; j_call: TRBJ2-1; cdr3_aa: CASSNWGLAGGSSYNEQFF; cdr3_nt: TGTGCCAGCAGCAACTGGGGACTAGCGGGAGGGAGCTCCTACAATGAGCAGTTCTTC
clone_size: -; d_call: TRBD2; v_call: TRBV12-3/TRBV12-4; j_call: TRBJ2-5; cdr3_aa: CASSLAKTSGSGETQYF; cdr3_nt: TGTGCCAGCAGTTTAGCGAAAACTAGCGGGAGTGGCGAGACCCAGTACTTC
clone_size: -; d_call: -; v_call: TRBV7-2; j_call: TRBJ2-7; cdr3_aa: CASSSVGGPYEQYF; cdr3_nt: TGTGCCAGCAGCAGCGTTGGCGGGCCCTACGAGCAGTACTTC
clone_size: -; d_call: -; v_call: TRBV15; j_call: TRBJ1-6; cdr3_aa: CATKDGNSPLHF; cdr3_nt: TGTGCCACCAAAGACGGAAATTCACCCCTCCACTTT
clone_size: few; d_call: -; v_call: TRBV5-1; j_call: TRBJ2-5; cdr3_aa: CASSYGAYQETQYF; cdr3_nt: TGCGCCAGCAGCTACGGGGCCTACCAAGAGACCCAGTACTTC
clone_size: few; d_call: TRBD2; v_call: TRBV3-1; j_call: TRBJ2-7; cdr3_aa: CASSQDWRLAGGLTREQYF; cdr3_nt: TGTGCCAGCAGCCAAGATTGGAGACTAGCGGGAGGGCTAACTCGGGAGCAGTACTTC
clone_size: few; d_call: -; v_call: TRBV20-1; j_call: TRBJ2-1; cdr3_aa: CSTRDSKSSYNEQFF; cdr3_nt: TGCAGTACTCGGGACTCCAAAAGCTCCTACAATGAGCAGTTCTTC
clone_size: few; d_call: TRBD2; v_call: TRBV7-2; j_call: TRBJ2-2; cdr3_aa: CASSELARTGELFF; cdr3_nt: TGTGCCAGCAGCGAACTAGCGAGAACCGGGGAGCTGTTTTTT
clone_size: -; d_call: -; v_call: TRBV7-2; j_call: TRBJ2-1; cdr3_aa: CASSLDPRGLYNEQFF; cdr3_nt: TGTGCCAGCAGCTTAGACCCCCGAGGACTTTACAATGAGCAGTTCTTC
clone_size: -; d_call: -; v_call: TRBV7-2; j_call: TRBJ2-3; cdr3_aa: CASSSSRGRTDTQYF; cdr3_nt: TGTGCCAGCAGCTCATCCAGGGGGAGGACAGATACGCAGTATTTT
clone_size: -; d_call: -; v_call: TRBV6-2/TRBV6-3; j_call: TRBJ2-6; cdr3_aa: CASRGGANVLTF; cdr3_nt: TGTGCCAGCAGGGGCGGGGCCAACGTCCTGACTTTC
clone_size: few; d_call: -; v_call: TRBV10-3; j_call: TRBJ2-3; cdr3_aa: CAISRGAQTTDTQYF; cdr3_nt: TGTGCCATCTCCCGGGGGGCCCAAACCACAGATACGCAGTATTTT
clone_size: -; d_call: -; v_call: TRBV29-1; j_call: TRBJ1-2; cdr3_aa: CSSEGTYGYTF; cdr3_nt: TGCAGCTCCGAAGGGACCTATGGCTACACCTTC
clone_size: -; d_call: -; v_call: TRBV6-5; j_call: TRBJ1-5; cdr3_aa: CASSYNIDSNQPQHF; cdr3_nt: TGTGCCAGCAGTTATAACATAGATAGCAATCAGCCCCAGCATTTT
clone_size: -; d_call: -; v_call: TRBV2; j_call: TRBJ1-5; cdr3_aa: CASSPRYSNQPQHF; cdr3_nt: TGTGCCAGCAGCCCGCGATATAGCAATCAGCCCCAGCATTTT
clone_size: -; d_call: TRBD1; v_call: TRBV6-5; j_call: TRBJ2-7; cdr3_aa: CASSYTGENYEQYF; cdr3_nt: TGTGCCAGCAGTTACACAGGGGAGAACTACGAGCAGTACTTC
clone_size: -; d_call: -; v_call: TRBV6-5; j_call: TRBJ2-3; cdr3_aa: CASQGHEEDTQYF; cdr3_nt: TGTGCCAGCCAGGGCCACGAGGAAGATACGCAGTATTTT
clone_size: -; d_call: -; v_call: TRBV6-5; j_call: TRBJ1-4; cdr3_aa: CASSYTDTINEKLFF; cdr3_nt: TGTGCCAGCAGTTACACAGACACGATTAATGAAAAACTGTTTTTT
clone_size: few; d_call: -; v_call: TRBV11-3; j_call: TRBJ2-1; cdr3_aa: CASSLSGDPYNEQFF; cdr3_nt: TGTGCCAGCAGCTTAAGCGGAGACCCCTACAATGAGCAGTTCTTC
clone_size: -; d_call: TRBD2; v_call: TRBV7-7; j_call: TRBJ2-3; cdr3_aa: CASSLGTSGSDSDTQYF; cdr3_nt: TGTGCTAGCAGCTTAGGGACTAGCGGGAGCGACTCAGATACGCAGTATTTT
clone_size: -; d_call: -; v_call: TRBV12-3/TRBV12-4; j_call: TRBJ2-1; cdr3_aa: CASSFQLAEQFF; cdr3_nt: TGTGCCAGCAGTTTCCAACTGGCTGAGCAGTTCTTC
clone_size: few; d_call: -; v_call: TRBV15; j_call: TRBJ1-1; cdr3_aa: CATSRVTAGLDFF; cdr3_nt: TGTGCCACCAGCAGAGTGACGGCAGGGCTAGATTTCTTT
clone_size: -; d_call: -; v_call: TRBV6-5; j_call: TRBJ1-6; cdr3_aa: CASSSQIRLGYNSPLHF; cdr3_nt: TGTGCCAGCAGTTCCCAGATTCGACTGGGATATAATTCACCCCTCCACTTT
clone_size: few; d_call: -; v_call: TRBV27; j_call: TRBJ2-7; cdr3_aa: CASSLSPTTSYEQYF; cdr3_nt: TGTGCCAGCAGCCTATCCCCCACAACCTCCTACGAGCAGTACTTC
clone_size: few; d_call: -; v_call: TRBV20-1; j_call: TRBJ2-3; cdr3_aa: CSASVPDTQYF; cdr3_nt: TGCAGTGCTAGCGTTCCAGATACGCAGTATTTT
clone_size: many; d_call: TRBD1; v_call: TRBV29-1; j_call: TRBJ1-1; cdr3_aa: CMGQGNTEAFF; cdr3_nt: TGCATGGGACAGGGGAACACTGAAGCTTTCTTT
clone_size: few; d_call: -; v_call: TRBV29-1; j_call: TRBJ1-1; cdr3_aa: CSVGGAATEAFF; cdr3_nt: TGCAGCGTTGGAGGGGCAGCTACTGAAGCTTTCTTT
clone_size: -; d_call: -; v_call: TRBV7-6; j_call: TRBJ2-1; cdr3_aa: CASSLARTISYNEQFF; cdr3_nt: TGTGCCAGCAGCTTAGCGAGGACTATCTCCTACAATGAGCAGTTCTTC
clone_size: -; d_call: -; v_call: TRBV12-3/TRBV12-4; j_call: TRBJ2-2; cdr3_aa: CASSLASLRTGELFF; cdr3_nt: TGTGCCAGCAGTTTAGCGTCCCTGAGGACCGGGGAGCTGTTTTTT
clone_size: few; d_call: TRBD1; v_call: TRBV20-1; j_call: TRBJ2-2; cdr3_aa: CSAKYNRGRGELFF; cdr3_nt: TGCAGTGCTAAATACAACAGGGGGCGCGGGGAGCTGTTTTTT
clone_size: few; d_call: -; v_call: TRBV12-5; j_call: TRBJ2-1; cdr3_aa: CASGTGTPTNEQFF; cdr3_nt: TGTGCTAGTGGTACCGGGACACCGACAAATGAGCAGTTCTTC
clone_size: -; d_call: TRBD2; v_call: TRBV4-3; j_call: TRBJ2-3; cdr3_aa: CASSQQTSGRNPYTDTQYF; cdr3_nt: TGCGCCAGCAGCCAACAGACTAGCGGGAGGAATCCCTACACAGATACGCAGTATTTT
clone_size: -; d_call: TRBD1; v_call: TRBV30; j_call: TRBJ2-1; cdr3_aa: CAWDRANEQFF; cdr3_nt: TGTGCCTGGGACAGGGCCAATGAGCAGTTCTTC
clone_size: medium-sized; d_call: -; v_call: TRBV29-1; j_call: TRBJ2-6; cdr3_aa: CSVSLSALSGANVLTF; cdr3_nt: TGCAGCGTCTCGCTCTCGGCCCTCTCTGGGGCCAACGTCCTGACTTTC
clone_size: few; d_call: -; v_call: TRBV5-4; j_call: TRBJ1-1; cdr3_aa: CASSLAGKNTEAFF; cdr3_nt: TGTGCCAGCAGCTTGGCTGGGAAGAACACTGAAGCTTTCTTT
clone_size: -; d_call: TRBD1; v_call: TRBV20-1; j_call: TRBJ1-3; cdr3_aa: CSAREDLDRPTGNTIYF; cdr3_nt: TGCAGTGCTAGAGAAGACCTGGACAGGCCTACTGGAAACACCATATATTTT
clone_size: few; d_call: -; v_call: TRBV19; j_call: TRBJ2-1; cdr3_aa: CASSSQGTNQFF; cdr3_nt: TGTGCCAGTAGTTCACAGGGGACTAACCAGTTCTTC
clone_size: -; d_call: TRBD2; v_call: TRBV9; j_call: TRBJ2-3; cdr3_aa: CASSVVAGSDTQYF; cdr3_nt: TGTGCCAGCAGCGTAGTAGCGGGATCAGATACGCAGTATTTT
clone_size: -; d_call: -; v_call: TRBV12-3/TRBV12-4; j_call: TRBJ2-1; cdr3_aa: CASSLLNEQFF; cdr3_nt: TGTGCCAGCAGTTTACTGAATGAGCAGTTCTTC
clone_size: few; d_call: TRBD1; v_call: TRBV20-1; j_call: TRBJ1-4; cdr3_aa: CSATGQGGEKLFF; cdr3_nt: TGCAGTGCTACCGGACAGGGGGGCGAAAAACTGTTTTTT
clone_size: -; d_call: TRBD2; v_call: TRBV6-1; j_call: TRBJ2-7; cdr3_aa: CASSPLAGFNYEQYF; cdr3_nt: TGTGCCAGCAGTCCTCTAGCGGGATTTAACTACGAGCAGTACTTC